This record concerns one T cell receptor (beta chain) sequence. This sample stems from a study of blood T cell repertoires in COVID-19. Study-wide background: Acute-phase and convalescent COVID-19 samples originated in the United States, Italy and Spain.

Germline lookup yields CDR1 KGHSH and CDR2 LQKENI. The CDR3 length is 16 residues. Trimming shortened V by 3 bases and J by 0 bases, and 15 bases separated the two germline ends. Patients in Seattle were enrolled during active infection, then followed longitudinally. In the authors' methods: Amplification of reference gene primers was used by the study to estimate nucleated cell counts. Repertoires were generated with immunoSEQ multiplex PCR, while TCRdb's copy carries only in-frame clones and drops some. From that table come the V and J calls and clone size; the DNA was used to work out D and trimming. In the table there are about 280,000 clones, around nine tenths of which are singletons.

The sequence was collected from a woman in her 30s with COVID-19, enrolled during active disease. This sequence joins TRBV18 and TRBJ2-7, with no clear D. Sample: peripheral blood. This CDR3 is CASSPPRHAPSYEQYF. The CDR3 nucleotides read TGTGCCAGCTCACCCCCCAGACACGCGCCCTCCTACGAGCAGTACTTC.